This T cell receptor (beta chain) was observed in a study of cytomegalovirus exposure and HLA in healthy donors. On this clone: Its antigen remains unidentified.

The primer mix had 60 Vbeta and 13 Jbeta primers. Only in-frame clones appear in the TCRdb table, and some are missing; sequencing was by immunoSEQ multiplex PCR. The sample has around 130,000 clones; 8% to 9.5% are singletons. The V end was cut by 3 bases, the J end by 8 bases, with 10 bases between. From germline, CDR1 is LNHDA and CDR2 SQIVND (reference sequence). The CDR3 contains 12 residues. Study results and caveats: With later analysis, a missense DCLRE1C variant became linked to TCR beta V- and J-gene trimming.

The chain combines TRBV19 with TRBJ1-2; D call uncertain. The specimen sequenced was PBMCs. The origin of this receptor is a middle-aged man in good health and CMV-seronegative. The CDR3 protein is CASSISHIGYTF. The CDR3 region has the DNA TGTGCCAGTAGTATTAGTCATATCGGCTACACCTTC. The full variable domain, with the rest looked up from reference TRBV19 and TRBJ1-2, is DGGITQSPKYLFRKEGQNVTLSCEQNLNHDAMYWYRQDPGQGLRLIYYSQIVNDFQKGDIAEGYSVSREKKESFPLTVTSAQKNPTAFYLCASSISHIGYTFGSGTRLTVV.